This T cell receptor beta chain derives from a study of cytomegalovirus exposure and HLA in healthy donors. The study, taken as a whole, reports: Later work found that TCR association rates differed between HLA loci; DRB1 had the most and HLA-C the fewest. The only immune exposure information that was available was CMV serostatus.

The CDR3 consists of 15 residues. From germline, CDR1 is SEHNR and CDR2 FQNEAQ (reference sequence). Trimming stripped 4 bases from V and 6 bases from J, with 16 bases between. In regard to this clone: Its specificity is not known.

Primers for the PCR totalled 60 Vbeta and 13 Jbeta. Libraries were prepared by immunoSEQ multiplex PCR; TCRdb keeps only in-frame clonotypes and omits some of them. The data show about 98,000 clones, 70% seen once. This TCR came from a man aged 50-60 years in good health and CMV-seronegative. What was sequenced was PBMCs. The gene calls are TRBV7-9 and TRBJ2-1; D perhaps matches TRBD2 (6 bases). The CDR3 protein is CASSWASELPNEQFF. CDR3 DNA sequence: TGTGCCAGCAGCTGGGCTAGCGAGTTACCCAATGAGCAGTTCTTC.